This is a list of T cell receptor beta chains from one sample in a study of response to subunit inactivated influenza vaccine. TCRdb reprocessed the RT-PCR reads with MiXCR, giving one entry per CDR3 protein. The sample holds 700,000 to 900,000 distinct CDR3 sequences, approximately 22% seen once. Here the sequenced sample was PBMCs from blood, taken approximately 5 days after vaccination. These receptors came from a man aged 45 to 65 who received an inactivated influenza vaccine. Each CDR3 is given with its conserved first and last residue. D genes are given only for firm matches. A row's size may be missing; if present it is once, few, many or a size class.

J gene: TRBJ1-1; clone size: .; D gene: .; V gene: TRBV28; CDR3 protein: CASSFSGVLGTEAFF; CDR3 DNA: TGTGCCAGCAGTTTCTCAGGGGTTCTTGGGACTGAAGCTTTCTTT
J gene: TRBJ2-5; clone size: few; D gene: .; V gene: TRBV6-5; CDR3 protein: CASSYTGTNLETQYF; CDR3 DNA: TGTGCCAGCAGTTACACCGGGACAAATCTAGAGACCCAGTACTTC
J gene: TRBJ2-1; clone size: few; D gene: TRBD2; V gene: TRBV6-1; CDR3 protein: CASSLGTGGPRDEQFF; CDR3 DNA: TGTGCCAGCAGTCTCGGCACGGGGGGGCCTAGGGATGAGCAGTTCTTC
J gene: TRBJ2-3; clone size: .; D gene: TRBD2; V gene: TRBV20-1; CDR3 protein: CSARALAGPRTDTQYF; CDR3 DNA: TGCAGTGCTAGAGCCCTAGCGGGGCCTCGCACAGATACGCAGTATTTT
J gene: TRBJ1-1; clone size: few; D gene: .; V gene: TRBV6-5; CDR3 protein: CASSYRVASLNTEAFF; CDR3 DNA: TGTGCCAGCAGTTACAGGGTAGCTTCCCTAAACACTGAAGCTTTCTTT
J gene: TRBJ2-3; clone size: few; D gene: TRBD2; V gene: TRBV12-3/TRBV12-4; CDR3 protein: CASTPGLAGYTQYF; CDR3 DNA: TGTGCCAGCACCCCGGGACTAGCGGGTTATACGCAGTATTTT
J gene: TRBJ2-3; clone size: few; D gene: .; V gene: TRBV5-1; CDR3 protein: CASTPEGQSTDTQYF; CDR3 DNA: TGCGCCAGCACCCCCGAGGGTCAATCCACAGATACGCAGTATTTT
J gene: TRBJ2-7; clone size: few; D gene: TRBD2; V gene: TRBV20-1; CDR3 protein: CSARDRLAGTHPYEQYF; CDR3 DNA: TGCAGTGCTAGAGATAGGCTAGCGGGAACCCACCCCTACGAGCAGTACTTC
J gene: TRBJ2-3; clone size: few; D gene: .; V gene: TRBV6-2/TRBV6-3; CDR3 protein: CASSYINRVHTQYF; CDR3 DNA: TGTGCCAGCAGTTATATCAACAGGGTCCATACGCAGTATTTT
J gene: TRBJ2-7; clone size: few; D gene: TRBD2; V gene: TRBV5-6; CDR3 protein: CASSLRASGFYEQYF; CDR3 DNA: TGTGCCAGCAGCTTGAGGGCTAGCGGATTCTACGAGCAGTACTTC
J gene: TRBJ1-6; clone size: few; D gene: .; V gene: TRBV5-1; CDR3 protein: CASSPGPDNSPLHF; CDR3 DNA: TGCGCCAGCAGCCCGGGACCGGATAATTCACCCCTCCACTTT
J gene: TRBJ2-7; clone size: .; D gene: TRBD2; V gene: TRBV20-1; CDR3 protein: CSASARTSGQFSYEQYF; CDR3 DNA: TGCAGTGCTAGTGCTAGGACTAGCGGGCAGTTCTCTTACGAGCAGTACTTC
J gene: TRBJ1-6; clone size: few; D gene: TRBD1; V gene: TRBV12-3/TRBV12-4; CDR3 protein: CASSGTGKNSPLHF; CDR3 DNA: TGTGCCAGCAGCGGGACAGGGAAAAATTCACCCCTCCACTTT
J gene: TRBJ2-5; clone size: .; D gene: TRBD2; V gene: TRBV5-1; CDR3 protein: CASSWGLAGEVETQYF; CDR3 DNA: TGCGCCAGCAGCTGGGGACTAGCGGGAGAAGTAGAGACCCAGTACTTC
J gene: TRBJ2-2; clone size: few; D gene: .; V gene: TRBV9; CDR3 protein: CASSLLATPVTGELFF; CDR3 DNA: TGTGCCAGCAGCCTGCTCGCCACTCCTGTCACCGGGGAGCTGTTTTTT
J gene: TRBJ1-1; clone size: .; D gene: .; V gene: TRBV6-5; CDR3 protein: CASGRRNTEAFF; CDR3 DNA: TGTGCCAGCGGTCGAAGGAACACTGAAGCTTTCTTT
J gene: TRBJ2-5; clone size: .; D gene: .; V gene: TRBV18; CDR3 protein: CASSLGTRPGETQYF; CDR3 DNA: TGTGCCAGCTCACTCGGAACCCGGCCGGGAGAGACCCAGTACTTC
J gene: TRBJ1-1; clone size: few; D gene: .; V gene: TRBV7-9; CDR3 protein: CASTPDGAEAFF; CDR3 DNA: TGTGCCAGCACCCCGGACGGCGCTGAAGCTTTCTTT
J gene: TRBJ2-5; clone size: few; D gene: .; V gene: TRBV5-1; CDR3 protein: CASSLDLLGGTQYF; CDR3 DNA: TGCGCCAGCAGCTTGGATCTTTTAGGGGGGACCCAGTACTTC
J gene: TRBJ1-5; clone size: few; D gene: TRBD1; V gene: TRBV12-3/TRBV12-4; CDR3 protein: CASSLVRGTGTQPQHF; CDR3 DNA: TGTGCCAGCAGTTTAGTGAGGGGGACAGGCACGCAGCCCCAGCATTTT
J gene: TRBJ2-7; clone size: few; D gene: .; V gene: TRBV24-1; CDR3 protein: CATSDWPSRTDTYEQYF; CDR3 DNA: TGTGCCACCAGTGATTGGCCCTCTAGGACGGATACCTACGAGCAGTACTTC
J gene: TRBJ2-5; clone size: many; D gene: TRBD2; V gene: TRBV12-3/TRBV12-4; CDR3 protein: CASSLGLAAQETQYF; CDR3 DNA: TGTGCCAGCAGTCTCGGACTAGCGGCCCAAGAGACCCAGTACTTC
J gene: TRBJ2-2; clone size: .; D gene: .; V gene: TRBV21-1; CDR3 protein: CASGSGQPANTGELFF; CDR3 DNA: TGTGCCAGCGGATCGGGACAGCCGGCGAACACCGGGGAGCTGTTTTTT
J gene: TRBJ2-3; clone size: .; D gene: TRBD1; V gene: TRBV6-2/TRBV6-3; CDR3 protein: CASRPGTVPSTDTQYF; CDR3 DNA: TGTGCCAGCAGGCCCGGGACAGTGCCTAGCACAGATACGCAGTATTTT
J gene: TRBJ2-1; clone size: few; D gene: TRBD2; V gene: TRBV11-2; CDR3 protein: CASSRSLSTGGYNEQFF; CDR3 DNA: TGTGCCAGCAGCCGGAGCCTCTCCACGGGGGGTTACAATGAGCAGTTCTTC
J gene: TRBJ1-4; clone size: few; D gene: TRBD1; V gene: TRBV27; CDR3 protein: CASSSRQGDNEKLFF; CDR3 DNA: TGTGCCAGCAGTTCCCGACAGGGGGATAATGAAAAACTGTTTTTT
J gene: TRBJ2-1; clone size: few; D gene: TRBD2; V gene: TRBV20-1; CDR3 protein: CSARDRLAGTYNEQFF; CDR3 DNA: TGCAGTGCTAGAGACCGACTAGCGGGGACTTACAATGAGCAGTTCTTC
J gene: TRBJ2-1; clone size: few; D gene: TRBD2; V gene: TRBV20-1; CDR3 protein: CSATGLAGANYNEQFF; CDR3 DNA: TGCAGTGCAACGGGACTAGCGGGAGCTAACTACAATGAGCAGTTCTTC
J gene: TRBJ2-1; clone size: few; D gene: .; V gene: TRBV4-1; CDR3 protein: CASSQGLPLSYNEQFF; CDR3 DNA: TGCGCCAGCAGCCAAGGGCTCCCCCTCTCCTACAATGAGCAGTTCTTC
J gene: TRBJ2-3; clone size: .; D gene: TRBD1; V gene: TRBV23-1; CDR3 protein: CASSQPNRGRGDTQYF; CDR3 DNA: TGCGCCAGCAGTCAGCCCAACAGGGGGCGCGGAGATACGCAGTATTTT
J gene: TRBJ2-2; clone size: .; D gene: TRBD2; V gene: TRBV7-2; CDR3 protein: CASKFGGGRGTGELFF; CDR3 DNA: TGTGCCAGCAAATTCGGCGGGGGGCGAGGCACCGGGGAGCTGTTTTTT
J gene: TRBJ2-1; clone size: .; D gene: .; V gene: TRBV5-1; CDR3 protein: CASSLAGGMGVNEQFF; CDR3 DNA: TGCGCCAGCAGCTTGGCCGGAGGGATGGGGGTCAATGAGCAGTTCTTC
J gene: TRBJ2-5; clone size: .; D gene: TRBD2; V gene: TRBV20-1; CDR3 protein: CSASRGVLQETQYF; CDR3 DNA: TGCAGTGCTTCCCGGGGGGTTCTCCAAGAGACCCAGTACTTC
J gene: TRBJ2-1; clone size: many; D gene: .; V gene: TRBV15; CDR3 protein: CATSSQELGGEQFF; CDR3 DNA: TGTGCCACCAGCAGCCAAGAGTTAGGGGGTGAGCAGTTCTTC
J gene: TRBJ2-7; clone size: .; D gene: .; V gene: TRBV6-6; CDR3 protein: CASSYGNYEQYF; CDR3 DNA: TGTGCCAGCAGTTACGGGAACTACGAGCAGTACTTC
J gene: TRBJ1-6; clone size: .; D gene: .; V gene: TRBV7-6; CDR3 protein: CASSLVGDWNSPLHF; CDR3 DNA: TGTGCCAGCAGCTTAGTGGGGGATTGGAATTCACCCCTCCACTTT
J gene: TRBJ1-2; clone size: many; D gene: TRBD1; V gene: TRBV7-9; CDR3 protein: CASSLARQGDYGYTF; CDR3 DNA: TGTGCCAGCAGCTTAGCCCGACAGGGGGACTATGGCTACACCTTC
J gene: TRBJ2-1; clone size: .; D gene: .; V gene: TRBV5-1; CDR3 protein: CASQTKNNEQFF; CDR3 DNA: TGCGCCAGCCAAACCAAAAACAATGAGCAGTTCTTC
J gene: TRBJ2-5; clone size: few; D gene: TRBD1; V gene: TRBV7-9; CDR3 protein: CASSLGRGTGAETQYF; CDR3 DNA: TGTGCCAGCAGCTTAGGCCGTGGGACAGGGGCAGAGACCCAGTACTTC
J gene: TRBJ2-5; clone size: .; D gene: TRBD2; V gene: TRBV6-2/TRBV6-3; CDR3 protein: CASSYLSGIVETQYF; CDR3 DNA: TGTGCCAGCAGTTACCTCAGCGGGATTGTTGAGACCCAGTACTTC
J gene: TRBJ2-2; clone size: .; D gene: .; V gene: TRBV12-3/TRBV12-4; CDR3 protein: CASSLMVLSGELFF; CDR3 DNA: TGTGCCAGCAGTTTAATGGTCTTGTCCGGGGAGCTGTTTTTT
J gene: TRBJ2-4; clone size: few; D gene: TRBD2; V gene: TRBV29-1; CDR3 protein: CSAGGTKNIQYF; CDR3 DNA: TGCAGCGCCGGGGGGACCAAAAACATTCAGTACTTC
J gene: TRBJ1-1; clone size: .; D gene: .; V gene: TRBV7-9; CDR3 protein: CASSMLKDIFEGTEAFF; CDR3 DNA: TGTGCCAGCAGCATGCTCAAGGACATTTTTGAGGGCACTGAAGCTTTCTTT